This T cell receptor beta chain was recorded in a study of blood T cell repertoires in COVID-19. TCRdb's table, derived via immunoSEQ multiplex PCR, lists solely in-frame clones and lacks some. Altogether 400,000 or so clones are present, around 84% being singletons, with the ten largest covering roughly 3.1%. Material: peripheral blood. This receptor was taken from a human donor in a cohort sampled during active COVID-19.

CDR3 nucleotide sequence: TGTGCCAGCAGCTTGGGGCTAGCGGTCACAGATACGCAGTATTTT. Its translation is CASSLGLAVTDTQYF. The genes are TRBV5-6 and TRBJ2-3, with 7 positions matching TRBD2. V gave up 0 bases and J gave up 2 bases; unmatched junction bases: 3. Germline CDR1 is SGHDT and CDR2 is YYEEEE. This CDR3 region has 15 residues.